This section outlines one T cell receptor (beta chain) sequence together with its context. Antigen specificity is unknown. The data were obtained in a study of identical twins. cDNA molecules carried unique molecular identifiers, and template switching added a universal primer site. From the 5' RACE reads, TCRdb called clonotypes with MiXCR, one entry per CDR3 protein. The table has roughly 630,000 distinct CDR3 sequences, roughly 7.1% seen once. Study results and limitations: Insertions were reduced in abundant cord blood beta clonotypes but not in memory repertoires.

All of the donors were Caucasians in good health. The CDR3 totals 15 residues. The V end was cut by 1 base, the J end by 1 base, with 10 bases between. CDR1 is SGHAT and CDR2 is FQNNGV in the germline V gene. These data also featured in a second study, about yellow fever vaccine responses in identical twins.

Sequenced input: PBMCs. V is TRBV11-2 and J is TRBJ1-1; D unresolved. The clonotype comes from a woman younger than 30 in good health. The CDR3 region is CASSLVAATNTEAFF. CDR3 nucleotides: TGTGCCAGCAGCTTAGTTGCAGCTACGAACACTGAAGCTTTCTTT.